Shown below are 28 T cell receptor beta chains from a single sample sequenced in a study of blood T cell repertoires in COVID-19. The assay was immunoSEQ multiplex PCR, and TCRdb's table has in-frame clones only and misses some. The sample lists over 200,000 clones, around nine tenths occurring once. Sample: PBMCs or T cells enriched from blood (not recorded which). The receptors originated from a man in his thirties or forties who had recovered from COVID-19.

This chain connects TRBV28 to TRBJ2-7; 8 positions match TRBD1. There are 15 residues in the CDR3. With V trimmed by 6 bases and J by 5 bases, 12 bases remained unmatched. The germline gives CDR1 MDHEN, CDR2 SYDVKM. For the CDR3, the DNA is TGTGCCAGCAGCACGCAGGGGGCTGTTTTTGACGAGCAGTACTTC. The encoded protein is CASSTQGAVFDEQYF.

The V call is TRBV3-1 (or the pseudogene TRBV3-2), the J call TRBJ2-1, with a possible D match to TRBD1 (6 bases). V lost 1 base and J lost 5, with 15 bases in between. The CDR3 is made up of 16 amino acids. Looked up from germline, CDR1 is LGHDT and CDR2 is YNNKEL (reference sequence). The CDR3 region is CASSQAYGTQNNEQFF. The CDR3 coding sequence is TGTGCCAGCAGCCAAGCATACGGGACACAGAACAATGAGCAGTTCTTC.

The rearrangement uses TRBV7-9 and TRBJ1-2; no clear D. This CDR3 has 14 residues. Deletions cut 5 bases from V and 0 bases from J, with 10 bases between. Germline CDR1 SEHNR, CDR2 FQNEAQ (reference sequence). CDR3 sequence reads: CASSRTAANYGYTF. The CDR3 DNA reads TGTGCCAGCAGCCGAACAGCCGCTAACTATGGCTACACCTTC.

The chain recombines TRBV25-1 with TRBJ2-1; 10 nucleotides match TRBD2. Losses at the gene ends were 1 base for V and 7 bases for J; bases not matched to a gene: 7. CDR3 length: 16 amino acids. Germline CDR1 reads MGHDK; CDR2 reads SYGVNS. The CDR3, as DNA: TGTGCCAGCAGTGAATCCCAGCGGGGGGGCGGGAATGAGCAGTTCTTC. Translation: CASSESQRGGGNEQFF.

The genes are TRBV7-9 and TRBJ1-2; possible D gene TRBD1, 5 bases. The germline V gene encodes CDR1 SEHNR and CDR2 FQNEAQ (reference sequence). V was clipped by 1 base and J by 7 bases, with 13 bases between them. This CDR3 contains 14 residues. This CDR3 is CASSLVYGGSGYTF. The CDR3 coding sequence is TGTGCCAGCAGCTTAGTTTACGGGGGTTCTGGCTACACCTTC.

The CDR3 region is CASRPGQGNGYTF. DNA of the CDR3: TGTGCCAGCAGGCCGGGACAGGGGAATGGCTACACCTTC. V usage is TRBV28 and J usage is TRBJ1-2; TRBD1 matches 10 bases. Germline V gene lookup returns CDR1 MDHEN and CDR2 SYDVKM. Trimming cost V 6 bases and J 6 bases; bases outside gene matches: 4. The CDR3 extends over 13 amino acids.

The table lists this clone with a count of one. The V call is TRBV10-3, the J call TRBJ1-1; D uncertain. Germline V gives CDR1 ENHRY, CDR2 SYGVKD. The V end was cut by 0 bases, the J end by 10 bases, with 15 bases between. The CDR3 covers 14 residues. The CDR3 here is CAISESALLRRAFF. CDR3 sequence (DNA): TGTGCCATCAGTGAGTCTGCGTTACTACGAAGAGCTTTCTTT.

The chain carries TRBV10-1 and TRBJ1-4; D may be TRBD1 (6 bases). The length of the CDR3 is 16 residues. Trimming left V 2 bases short and J 5 bases short, with 15 bases between. Looked up from germline, CDR1 is WNHNN and CDR2 is SYGVQD (reference sequence). The CDR3 bases are TGCGCCAGCAGTGAGGACTTTGACAGGAAGAATGAAAAACTGTTTTTT. Translating it yields CASSEDFDRKNEKLFF.

The chain joins TRBV18 to TRBJ2-2; 13 bases line up with TRBD2. Germline lookup yields CDR1 KGHSH and CDR2 LQKENI. Trimming at V came to 0 bases and at J to 4 bases, leaving 5 bases not matched to a gene. The CDR3 length is 18 residues. The CDR3 nucleotides read TGTGCCAGCTCACCACCAGGACTAGCGGGAGTTGGCACCGGGGAGCTGTTTTTT. Translating it yields CASSPPGLAGVGTGELFF.

The V gene is TRBV7-2, the J gene TRBJ1-1; 10 bases agree with TRBD1. This CDR3 is built from 14 residues. Trimming took 5 bases from V and 1 from J; bases not matched to a gene: 1. Germline V gene lookup returns CDR1 SGHTA and CDR2 FQGNSA. CDR3 DNA: TGTGCCAGCAGCAGGGACAGGGGGAACACTGAAGCTTTCTTT. This gives the protein CASSRDRGNTEAFF.

The V call is TRBV4-2, the J call TRBJ2-7; weak D call: TRBD1 (7 bases). The CDR3 has 17 amino acids. Germline V gene data show CDR1 as LGHNA and CDR2 as YNFKEQ. V lost 0 bases and J lost 3, with 18 bases in between. CDR3 residues: CASSQETAGGLGYEQYF. CDR3 bases: TGTGCCAGCAGCCAAGAGACTGCAGGGGGGCTGGGCTACGAGCAGTACTTC.

This rearrangement joins TRBV5-4 to TRBJ2-7, with D unclear. V lost 2 bases and J 12 bases, leaving 15 bases between the germline ends. The CDR3 covers 12 residues. Per germline, CDR1 SGHNT and CDR2 YYREEE (reference sequence). CDR3 coding DNA: TGTGCCAGCAGCTTTCTTGGAGCAAGGCGGTACTTC. It codes for CASSFLGARRYF.

The chain recombines TRBV27 with TRBJ2-7; 9 bases map to TRBD1. V shed 4 bases and J 2 bases; nucleotides not matched to a gene: 3. In germline, CDR1 is MNHEY, CDR2 SMNVEV (reference sequence). The CDR3 has 14 amino acids. In DNA, the CDR3 is TGTGCCAGCAGTTACGGACAGGGGCCCTACGAGCAGTACTTC. Encoded protein: CASSYGQGPYEQYF.

The CDR3 nucleotides read TGCGCCAGCAGCTTGGAAGGTGGACTAGCGTGGCGAGAGACCCAGTACTTC. Amino acids: CASSLEGGLAWRETQYF. This sequence joins TRBV5-1 and TRBJ2-5; the match to TRBD2 covers 9 bases. This CDR3 has 17 amino acids. Germline trimming cut 0 bases from V and 4 bases from J; bases unmatched to any gene: 10. Looked up from germline, CDR1 is SGHRS and CDR2 is YFSETQ. The entire variable domain, with the rest obtained from reference TRBV5-1 and TRBJ2-5, is as follows: KAGVTQTPRYLIKTRGQQVTLSCSPISGHRSVSWYQQTPGQGLQFLFEYFSETQRNKGNFPGRFSGRQFSNSRSEMNVSTLELGDSALYLCASSLEGGLAWRETQYFGPGTRLLVL.

V is TRBV11-1 and J is TRBJ2-1; D is possibly TRBD2 (6 bases). The CDR3 covers 16 residues. Germline V lookup: CDR1 SGHAT, CDR2 FQDESV (reference sequence). Trimming took 5 bases from V and 8 from J, leaving 22 bases between them. The CDR3 bases are TGTGCCAGCAGCCGGACCACGCTGGCGGGAATTGATGAGCAGTTCTTC. Its translation is CASSRTTLAGIDEQFF.

V and J are TRBV30 and TRBJ2-2; D perhaps matches TRBD2 (6 bases). V dropped 2 bases and J dropped 5 bases, with 18 bases sitting between them. Per germline, CDR1 GTSNPN and CDR2 SVGIG (reference sequence). This CDR3 is built from 16 residues. The CDR3 DNA follows: TGTGCCTGGAGTACACGCCATGCCGGGGGTACCGGGGAGCTGTTTTTT. Its protein is CAWSTRHAGGTGELFF.

This chain connects TRBV7-2 to TRBJ2-1; TRBD2 aligns across 10 bases. The germline V gene has CDR1 SGHTA and CDR2 FQGNSA. The V and J ends lost 7 bases and 8 bases, in that order; junction bases with no gene match: 11. The CDR3 extends over 15 amino acids. The CDR3: CASTGAGGPPDEQFF. The DNA for the CDR3 is TGTGCCAGCACTGGAGCGGGAGGGCCCCCCGATGAGCAGTTCTTC.

This chain connects TRBV21-1 to TRBJ2-1; no check of the table's D call, TRBD2, against the DNA was made. TRBV21-1 is flagged as a pseudogene. CDR3 length: 12 residues. The CDR3 DNA reads as TGTGCCAGCAGCCTAATGAGGGAGGAGCAGTTCTTC. Amino acid sequence: CASSLMREEQFF.

This chain uses TRBV4-2 with TRBJ2-5; D possibly corresponds to TRBD2 (5 bases). This CDR3 is 15 amino acids long. Trimming took 4 bases from V and 5 from J, leaving 17 bases between them. Germline CDR1 LGHNA, CDR2 YNFKEQ. Written as DNA, the CDR3 is TGTGCCAGCAGCCCCTCCTTCGCTAGCTGGGAGACCCAGTACTTC. Its protein is CASSPSFASWETQYF.

The rearrangement uses TRBV29-1 and TRBJ2-2; a weak D match, TRBD2 (5 bases). V gave up 3 bases and J gave up 5 bases, with 13 bases separating them. Germline CDR1 reads SQVTM; CDR2 reads ANQGSEA. This CDR3 comprises 14 residues. This CDR3 reads CSVDAGSGTGELFF. The CDR3 DNA follows: TGCAGCGTTGATGCGGGTTCCGGAACCGGGGAGCTGTTTTTT.

This clone is a singleton in its sample. Its ends do not fully match the called genes, so a read error is possible. DNA for the CDR3: TGTGCCAGCAGTTCCTCCACGAGTACAGGGGGCGGGTTT. Its protein is CASSSSTSTGGGF. This chain connects TRBV28 to TRBJ1-4, with 9 bases fitting TRBD1. Germline V gene data show CDR1 as MDHEN and CDR2 as SYDVKM. The CDR3 spans 13 residues.

The J gene is TRBJ1-3, the V gene TRBV7-9; tentatively, D is TRBD1 (5 bases). Per germline, CDR1 SEHNR and CDR2 FQNEAQ (reference sequence). The CDR3 covers 14 residues. With 5 bases removed from V and 0 bases from J, the gap between germline ends came to 8 bases. CDR3 in DNA: TGTGCCAGCAGCGGGGCGTTCTCTGGAAACACCATATATTTT. The encoded protein is CASSGAFSGNTIYF.

This clone was picked up a small number of times. The J gene is TRBJ2-7, the V gene TRBV28, with 11 bases that match TRBD1. The germline V gene encodes CDR1 MDHEN and CDR2 SYDVKM. CDR3 length: 15 amino acids. V dropped 5 bases and J dropped 7; count of bases not matched to a gene: 10. Here the CDR3 reads CASSTSGTGGWEQYF. In DNA form, the CDR3 reads TGTGCCAGCAGTACATCCGGGACAGGGGGATGGGAGCAGTACTTC.

This sequence joins TRBV11-1 and TRBJ2-5; 7 nucleotides match TRBD1. The CDR3 is 16 amino acids. The V segment lost 5 bases and the J segment 0 bases; nucleotides outside the gene matches: 9. CDR1 and CDR2 from the germline V gene are SGHAT and FQDESV (reference sequence). DNA of the CDR3: TGTGCCAGCAGCGTACCCGGGACAGCCAACCAAGAGACCCAGTACTTC. Translation gives CASSVPGTANQETQYF.

This chain uses TRBV11-2 with TRBJ1-3; D gene uncertain. The V gene lost 5 bases and the J gene lost 2 bases, with 13 bases spanning the gap. This CDR3 region has 15 residues. The germline V gene encodes CDR1 SGHAT and CDR2 FQNNGV. CDR3 loop: CASSGQRYAGNTIYF. CDR3 DNA: TGTGCCAGCAGCGGGCAACGGTACGCTGGAAACACCATATATTTT.

This chain joins TRBV27 and TRBJ2-5; TRBD1 agrees at 7 bases. CDR1 and CDR2 (germline): MNHEY, SMNVEV (reference sequence). The J segment lost 4 bases and the V segment lost 1 base, leaving 9 bases of the junction unmatched. The CDR3 totals 16 residues. The CDR3 sequence: CASSLLYRGGIETQYF. Written as DNA, the CDR3 is TGTGCCAGCAGTTTATTGTACAGGGGTGGGATAGAGACCCAGTACTTC.

The V call is TRBV7-9, the J call TRBJ2-1; TRBD2 matches at 9 bases. The V gene's germline CDR1 is SEHNR and CDR2 FQNEAQ (reference sequence). After removal of 1 base from V and 3 bases from J, the junction contained 7 bases not matched to a gene. The CDR3 covers 17 residues. The chain's CDR3 is CASSLERAGGLYNEQFF. The CDR3 nucleotides read TGTGCCAGCAGCTTAGAAAGAGCGGGAGGCCTCTACAATGAGCAGTTCTTC.

In this sample, this clone turned up a few times. The chain links TRBV6-5 to TRBJ1-2; the D is unclear. The germline V gene encodes CDR1 MNHEY and CDR2 SVGAGI. V dropped 6 bases and J dropped 2 bases, with 10 bases sitting between them. There are 13 residues in the CDR3. The CDR3 region is CASRDGLNYGYTF. The CDR3 DNA is TGTGCCAGCAGGGATGGACTGAACTATGGCTACACCTTC.